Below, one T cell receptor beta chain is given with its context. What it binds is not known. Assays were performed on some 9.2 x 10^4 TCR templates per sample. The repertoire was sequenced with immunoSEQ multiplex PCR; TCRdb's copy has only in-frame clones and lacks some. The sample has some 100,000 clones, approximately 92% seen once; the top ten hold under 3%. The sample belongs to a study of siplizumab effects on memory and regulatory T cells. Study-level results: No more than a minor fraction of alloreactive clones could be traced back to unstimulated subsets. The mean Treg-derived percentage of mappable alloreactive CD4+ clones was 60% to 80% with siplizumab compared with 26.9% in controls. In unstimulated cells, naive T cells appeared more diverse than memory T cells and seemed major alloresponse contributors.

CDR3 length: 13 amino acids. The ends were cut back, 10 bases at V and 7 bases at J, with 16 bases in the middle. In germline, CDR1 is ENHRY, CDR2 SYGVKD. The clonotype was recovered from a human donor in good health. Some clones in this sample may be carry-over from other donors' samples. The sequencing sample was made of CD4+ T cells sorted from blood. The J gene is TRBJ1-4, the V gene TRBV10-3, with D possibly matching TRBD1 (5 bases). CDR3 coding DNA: TGTGCCAGCCGCCCGGGGGGGAGTGAAAAACTGTTTTTT. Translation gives CASRPGGSEKLFF.